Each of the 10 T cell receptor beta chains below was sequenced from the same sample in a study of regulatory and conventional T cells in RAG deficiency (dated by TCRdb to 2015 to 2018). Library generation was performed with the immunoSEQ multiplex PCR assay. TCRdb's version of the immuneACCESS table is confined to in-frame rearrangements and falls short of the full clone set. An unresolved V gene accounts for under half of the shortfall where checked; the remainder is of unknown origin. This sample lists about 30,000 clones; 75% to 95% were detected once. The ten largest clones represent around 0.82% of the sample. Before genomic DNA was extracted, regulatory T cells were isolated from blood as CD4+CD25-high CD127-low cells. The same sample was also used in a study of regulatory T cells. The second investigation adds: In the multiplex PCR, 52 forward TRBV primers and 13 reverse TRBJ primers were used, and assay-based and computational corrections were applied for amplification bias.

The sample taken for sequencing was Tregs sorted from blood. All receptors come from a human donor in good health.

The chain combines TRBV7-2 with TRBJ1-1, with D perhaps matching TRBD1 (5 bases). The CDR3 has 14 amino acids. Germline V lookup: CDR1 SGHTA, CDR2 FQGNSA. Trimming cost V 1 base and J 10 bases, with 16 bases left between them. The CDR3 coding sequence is TGTGCCAGCAGCTTAGTAGGGACTAATTTCGGAGCTTTCTTT. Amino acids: CASSLVGTNFGAFF.

CDR3 residues: CASSLGTNEKLFF. As DNA, the CDR3 is TGTGCCAGCAGCTTAGGGACAAATGAAAAACTGTTTTTT. This chain uses TRBV11-3 with TRBJ1-4; perhaps TRBD1 as D (5 bases). CDR3 length: 13 amino acids. In germline, CDR1 is SGHNT, CDR2 YENEEA. V gave up 1 base and J gave up 5 bases, with 5 bases separating them.

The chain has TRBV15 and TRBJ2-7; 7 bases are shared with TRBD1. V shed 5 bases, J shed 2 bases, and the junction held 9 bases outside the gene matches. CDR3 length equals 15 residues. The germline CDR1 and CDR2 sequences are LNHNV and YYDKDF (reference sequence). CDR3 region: CATSLLPGTAYEQYF. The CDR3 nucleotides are TGTGCCACCAGCCTCCTCCCCGGGACAGCCTACGAGCAGTACTTC.

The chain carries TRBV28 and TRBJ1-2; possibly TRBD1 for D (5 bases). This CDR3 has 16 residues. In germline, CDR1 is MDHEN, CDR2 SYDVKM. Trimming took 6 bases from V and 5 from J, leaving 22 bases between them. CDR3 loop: CASRGPHGGVDYGYTF. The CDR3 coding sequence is TGTGCCAGCAGGGGGCCCCATGGGGGTGTTGATTATGGCTACACCTTC.

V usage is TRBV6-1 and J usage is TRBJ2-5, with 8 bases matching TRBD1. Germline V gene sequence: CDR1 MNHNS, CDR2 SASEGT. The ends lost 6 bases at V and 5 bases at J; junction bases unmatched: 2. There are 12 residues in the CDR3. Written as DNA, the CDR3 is TGTGCCAGCAGCCAGGGGGCCGAGACCCAGTACTTC. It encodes CASSQGAETQYF.

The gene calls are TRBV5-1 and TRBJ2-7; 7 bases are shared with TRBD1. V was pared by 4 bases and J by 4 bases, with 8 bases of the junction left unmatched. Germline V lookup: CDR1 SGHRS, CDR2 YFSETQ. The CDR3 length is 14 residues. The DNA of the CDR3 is TGCGCCAGCAGCCCGGGACAGATAGCTTACGAGCAGTACTTC. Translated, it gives CASSPGQIAYEQYF.

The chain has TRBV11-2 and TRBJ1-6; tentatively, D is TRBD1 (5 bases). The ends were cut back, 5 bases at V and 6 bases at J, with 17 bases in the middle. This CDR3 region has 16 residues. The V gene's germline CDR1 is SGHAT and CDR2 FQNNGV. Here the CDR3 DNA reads TGTGCCAGCAGCCCCCTAAGCGGGGGGATTAATTCACCCCTCCACTTT. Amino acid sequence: CASSPLSGGINSPLHF. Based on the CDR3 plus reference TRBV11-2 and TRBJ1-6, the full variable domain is EAGVAQSPRYKIIEKRQSVAFWCNPISGHATLYWYQQILGQGPKLLIQFQNNGVVDDSQLPKDRFSAERLKGVDSTLKIQPAKLEDSAVYLCASSPLSGGINSPLHFGNGTRLTVT.

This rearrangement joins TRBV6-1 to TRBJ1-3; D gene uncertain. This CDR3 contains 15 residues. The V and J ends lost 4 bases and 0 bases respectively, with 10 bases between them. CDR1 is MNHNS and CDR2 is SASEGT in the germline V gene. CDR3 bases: TGTGCCAGCAGTGGTTATCGAAGCTCTGGAAACACCATATATTTT. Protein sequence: CASSGYRSSGNTIYF.

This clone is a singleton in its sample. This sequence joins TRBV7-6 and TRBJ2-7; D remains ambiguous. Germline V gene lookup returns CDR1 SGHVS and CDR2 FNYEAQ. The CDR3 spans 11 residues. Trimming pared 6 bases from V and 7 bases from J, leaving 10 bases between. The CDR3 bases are TGTGCCAGCAGTCGTGGCCGGGAGCAGTACTTC. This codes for CASSRGREQYF.

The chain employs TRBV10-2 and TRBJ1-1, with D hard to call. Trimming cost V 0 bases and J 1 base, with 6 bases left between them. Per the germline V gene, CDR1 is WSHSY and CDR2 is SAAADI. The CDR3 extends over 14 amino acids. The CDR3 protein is CASSESIRNTEAFF. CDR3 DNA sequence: TGCGCCAGCAGTGAGTCGATCAGGAACACTGAAGCTTTCTTT.